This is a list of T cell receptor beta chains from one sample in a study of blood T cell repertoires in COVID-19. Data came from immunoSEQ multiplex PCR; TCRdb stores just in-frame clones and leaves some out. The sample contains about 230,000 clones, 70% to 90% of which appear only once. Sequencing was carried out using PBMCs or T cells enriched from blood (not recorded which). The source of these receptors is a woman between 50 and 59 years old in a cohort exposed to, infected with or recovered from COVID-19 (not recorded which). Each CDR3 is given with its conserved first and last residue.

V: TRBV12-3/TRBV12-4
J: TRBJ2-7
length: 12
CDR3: CASSFGFYEQYF

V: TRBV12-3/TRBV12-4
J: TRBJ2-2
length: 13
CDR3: CASKDRNTGELFF

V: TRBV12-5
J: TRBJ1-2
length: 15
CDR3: CASGLETRGASGYTF

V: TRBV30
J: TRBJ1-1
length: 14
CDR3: CAWSPRGRQNRAFF

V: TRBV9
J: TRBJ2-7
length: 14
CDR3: CASSEGTGVGEQYF

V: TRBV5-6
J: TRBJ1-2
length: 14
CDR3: CASSPWGVAYGYTF

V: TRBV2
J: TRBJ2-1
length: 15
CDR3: CASREAYGGYSEQFF

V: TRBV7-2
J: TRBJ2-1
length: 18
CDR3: CASSLLAGGFSSYNEQFF

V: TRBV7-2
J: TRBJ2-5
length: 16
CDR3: CASSLAGTGEGQTQYF

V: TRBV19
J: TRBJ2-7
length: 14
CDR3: CASSITGTGAEQYF

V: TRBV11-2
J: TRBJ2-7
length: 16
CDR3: CASSPQGGGTSYEQYF

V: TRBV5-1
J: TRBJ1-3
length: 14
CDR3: CASSLGQTGNTIYF

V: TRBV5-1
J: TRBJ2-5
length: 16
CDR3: CASSLAELGYQETQYF

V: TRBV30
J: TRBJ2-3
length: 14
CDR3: CAWHTSGGVDTQYF

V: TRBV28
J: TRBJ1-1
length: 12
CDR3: CASSIGLRGAFF

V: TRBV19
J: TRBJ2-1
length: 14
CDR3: CASSISTNSNEQFF

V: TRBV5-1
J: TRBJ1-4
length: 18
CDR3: CASSLVSGGTATNEKLFF

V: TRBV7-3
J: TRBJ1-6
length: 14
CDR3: CASSPGVANSPLHF

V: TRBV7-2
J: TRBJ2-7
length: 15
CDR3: CASRRDRQSSYEQYF

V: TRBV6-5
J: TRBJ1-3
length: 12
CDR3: CATDSSGNTIYF

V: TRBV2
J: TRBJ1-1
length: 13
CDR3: CASSDRVETEAFF